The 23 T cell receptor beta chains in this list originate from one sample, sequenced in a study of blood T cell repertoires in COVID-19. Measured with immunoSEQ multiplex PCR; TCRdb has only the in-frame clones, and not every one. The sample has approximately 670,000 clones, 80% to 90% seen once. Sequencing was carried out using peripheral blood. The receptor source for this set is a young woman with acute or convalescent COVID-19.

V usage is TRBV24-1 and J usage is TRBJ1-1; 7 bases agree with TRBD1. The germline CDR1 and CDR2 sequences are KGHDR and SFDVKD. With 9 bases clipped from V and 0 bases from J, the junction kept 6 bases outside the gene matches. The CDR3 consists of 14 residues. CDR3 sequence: CATADRDMNTEAFF. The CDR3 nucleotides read TGTGCCACCGCAGACAGGGACATGAACACTGAAGCTTTCTTT.

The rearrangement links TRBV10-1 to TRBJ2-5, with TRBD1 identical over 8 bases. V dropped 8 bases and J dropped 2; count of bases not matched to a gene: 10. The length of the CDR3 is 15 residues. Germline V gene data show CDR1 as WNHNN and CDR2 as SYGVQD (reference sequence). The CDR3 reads CASLPDRASQETQYF. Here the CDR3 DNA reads TGCGCCAGCCTACCGGACAGGGCCTCTCAAGAGACCCAGTACTTC.

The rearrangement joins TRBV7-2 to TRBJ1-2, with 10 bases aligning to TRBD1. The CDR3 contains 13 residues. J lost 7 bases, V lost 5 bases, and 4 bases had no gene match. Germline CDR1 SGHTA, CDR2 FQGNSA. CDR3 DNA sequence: TGTGCCAGCAGCCCCGACAGGGGGCTTGGCTACACCTTC. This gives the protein CASSPDRGLGYTF.

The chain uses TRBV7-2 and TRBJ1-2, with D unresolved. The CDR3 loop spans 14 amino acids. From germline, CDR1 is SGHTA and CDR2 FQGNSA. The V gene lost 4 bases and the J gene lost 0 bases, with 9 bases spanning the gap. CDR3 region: CASSSALANYGYTF. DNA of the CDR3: TGTGCCAGCAGCTCTGCCCTAGCTAACTATGGCTACACCTTC.

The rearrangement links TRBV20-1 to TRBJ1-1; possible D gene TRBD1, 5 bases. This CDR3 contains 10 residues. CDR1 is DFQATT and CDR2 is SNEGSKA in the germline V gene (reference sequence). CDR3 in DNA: TGCGGAGCTCAGGGTTTTGAAGCTTTCTTT. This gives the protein CGAQGFEAFF.

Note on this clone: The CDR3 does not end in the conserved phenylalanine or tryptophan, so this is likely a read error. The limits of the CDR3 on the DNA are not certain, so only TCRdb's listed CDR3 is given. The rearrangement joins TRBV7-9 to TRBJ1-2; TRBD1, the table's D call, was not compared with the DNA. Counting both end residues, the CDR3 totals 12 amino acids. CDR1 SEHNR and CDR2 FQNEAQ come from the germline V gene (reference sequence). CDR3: CASSLRDKRMAV.

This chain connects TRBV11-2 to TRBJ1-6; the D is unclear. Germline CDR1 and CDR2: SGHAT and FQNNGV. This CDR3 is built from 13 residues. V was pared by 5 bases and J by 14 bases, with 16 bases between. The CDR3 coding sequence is TGTGCCAGCAGCCTCGGCACGCGTCAGGCCCTCCACTTT. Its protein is CASSLGTRQALHF.

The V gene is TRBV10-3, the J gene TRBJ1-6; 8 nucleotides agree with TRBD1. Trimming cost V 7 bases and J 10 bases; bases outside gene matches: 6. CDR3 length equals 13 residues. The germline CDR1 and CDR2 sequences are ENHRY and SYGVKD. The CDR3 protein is CAIKGQGDSPLHF. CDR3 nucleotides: TGTGCCATCAAAGGACAGGGAGACTCACCCCTCCACTTT.

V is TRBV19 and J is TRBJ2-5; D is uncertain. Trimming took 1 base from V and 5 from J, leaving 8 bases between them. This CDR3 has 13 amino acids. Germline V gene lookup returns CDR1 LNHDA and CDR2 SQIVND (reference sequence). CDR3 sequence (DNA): TGTGCCAGTAGTATAGGGCACGGGGAGACCCAGTACTTC. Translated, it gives CASSIGHGETQYF.

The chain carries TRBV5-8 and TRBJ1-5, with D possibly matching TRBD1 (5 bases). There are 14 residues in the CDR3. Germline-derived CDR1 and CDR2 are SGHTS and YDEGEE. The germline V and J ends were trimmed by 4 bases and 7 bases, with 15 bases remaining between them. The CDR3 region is CASSPGGRGQPQHF. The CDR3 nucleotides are TGTGCCAGCAGCCCGGGGGGTCGGGGGCAGCCCCAGCATTTT.

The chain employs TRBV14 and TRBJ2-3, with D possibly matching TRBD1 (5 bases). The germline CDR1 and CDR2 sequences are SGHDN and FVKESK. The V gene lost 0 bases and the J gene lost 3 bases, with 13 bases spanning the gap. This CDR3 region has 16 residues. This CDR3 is CASSQDPGWKTDTQYF. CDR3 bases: TGTGCCAGCAGCCAAGATCCAGGGTGGAAAACAGATACGCAGTATTTT.

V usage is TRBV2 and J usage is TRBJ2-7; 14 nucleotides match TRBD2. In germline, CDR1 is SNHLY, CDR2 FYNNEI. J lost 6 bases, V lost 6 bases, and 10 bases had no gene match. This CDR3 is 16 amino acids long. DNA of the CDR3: TGTGCCAGCAGCCTCCCTGGGACTAGCGGGGGAGGCGAGCAGTACTTC. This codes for CASSLPGTSGGGEQYF. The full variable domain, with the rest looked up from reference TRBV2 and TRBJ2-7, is EPEVTQTPSHQVTQMGQEVILRCVPISNHLYFYWYRQILGQKVEFLVSFYNNEISEKSEIFDDQFSVERPDGSNFTLKIRSTKLEDSAMYFCASSLPGTSGGGEQYFGPGTRLTVT.

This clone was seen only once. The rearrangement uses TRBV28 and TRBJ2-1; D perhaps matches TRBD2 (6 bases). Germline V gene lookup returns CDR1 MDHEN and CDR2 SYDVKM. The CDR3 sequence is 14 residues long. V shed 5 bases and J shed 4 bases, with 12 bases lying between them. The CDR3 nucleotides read TGTGCCAGCAGTCCCAATCGGGAGTACAATGAGCAGTTCTTC. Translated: CASSPNREYNEQFF.

CDR3 in DNA: TGTGCCAGCAGACGGAGCTCCTACAATGAGCAGTTCTTC. As protein: CASRRSSYNEQFF. V gene TRBV11-2 combines with J gene TRBJ2-1; no clear D. The CDR3 contains 13 residues. Deletions cut 6 bases from V and 0 bases from J, with 6 bases between. The germline CDR1 and CDR2 sequences are SGHAT and FQNNGV.

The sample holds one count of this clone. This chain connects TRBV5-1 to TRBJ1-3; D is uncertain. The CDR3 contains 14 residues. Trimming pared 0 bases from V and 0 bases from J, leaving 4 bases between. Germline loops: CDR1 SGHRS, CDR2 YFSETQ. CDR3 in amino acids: CASSLDSSGNTIYF. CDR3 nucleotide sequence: TGCGCCAGCAGCTTGGATAGCTCTGGAAACACCATATATTTT.

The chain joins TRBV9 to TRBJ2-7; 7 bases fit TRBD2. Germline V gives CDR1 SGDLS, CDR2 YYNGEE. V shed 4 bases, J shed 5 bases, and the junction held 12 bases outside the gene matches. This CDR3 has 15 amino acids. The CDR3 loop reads CASSPSGGGPDEQYF. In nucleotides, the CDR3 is TGTGCCAGCAGCCCCTCGGGCGGGGGTCCGGACGAGCAGTACTTC. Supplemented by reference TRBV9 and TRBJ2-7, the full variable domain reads DSGVTQTPKHLITATGQRVTLRCSPRSGDLSVYWYQQSLDQGLQFLIQYYNGEERAKGNILERFSAQQFPDLHSELNLSSLELGDSALYFCASSPSGGGPDEQYFGPGTRLTVT.

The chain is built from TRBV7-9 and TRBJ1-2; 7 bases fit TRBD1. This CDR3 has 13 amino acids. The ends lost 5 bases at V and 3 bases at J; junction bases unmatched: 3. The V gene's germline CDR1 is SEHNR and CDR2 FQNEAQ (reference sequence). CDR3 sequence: CASSDQGDYGYTF. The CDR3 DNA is TGTGCCAGCAGCGACCAGGGGGACTATGGCTACACCTTC.

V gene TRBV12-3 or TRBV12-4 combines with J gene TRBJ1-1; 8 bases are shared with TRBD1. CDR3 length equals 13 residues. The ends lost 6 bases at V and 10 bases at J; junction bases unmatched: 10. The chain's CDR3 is CASSPGQGGTAFF. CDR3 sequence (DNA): TGTGCCAGCAGCCCTGGACAGGGAGGTACAGCTTTCTTT.

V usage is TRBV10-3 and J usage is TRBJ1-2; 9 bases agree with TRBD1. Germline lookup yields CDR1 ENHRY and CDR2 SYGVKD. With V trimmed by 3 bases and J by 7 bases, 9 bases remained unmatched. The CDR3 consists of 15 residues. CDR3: CAISDRTGGAGGYTF. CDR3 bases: TGTGCCATCAGTGACCGCACAGGGGGCGCGGGTGGCTACACCTTC.

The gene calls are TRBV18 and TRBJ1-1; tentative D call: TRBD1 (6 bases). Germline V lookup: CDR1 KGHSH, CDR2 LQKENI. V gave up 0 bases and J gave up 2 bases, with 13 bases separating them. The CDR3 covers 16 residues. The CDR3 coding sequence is TGTGCCAGCTCACCACCGGGGGCAGGGATAAACACTGAAGCTTTCTTT. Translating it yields CASSPPGAGINTEAFF.

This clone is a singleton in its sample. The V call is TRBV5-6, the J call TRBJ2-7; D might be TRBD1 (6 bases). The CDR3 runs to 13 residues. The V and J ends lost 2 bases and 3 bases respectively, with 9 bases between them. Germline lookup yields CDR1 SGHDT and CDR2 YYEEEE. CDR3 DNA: TGTGCCAGCAGCTTCTCACAGGGCTACGAGCAGTACTTC. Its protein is CASSFSQGYEQYF. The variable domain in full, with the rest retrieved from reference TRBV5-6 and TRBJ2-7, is DAGVTQSPTHLIKTRGQQVTLRCSPKSGHDTVSWYQQALGQGPQFIFQYYEEEERQRGNFPDRFSGHQFPNYSSELNVNALLLGDSALYLCASSFSQGYEQYFGPGTRLTVT.

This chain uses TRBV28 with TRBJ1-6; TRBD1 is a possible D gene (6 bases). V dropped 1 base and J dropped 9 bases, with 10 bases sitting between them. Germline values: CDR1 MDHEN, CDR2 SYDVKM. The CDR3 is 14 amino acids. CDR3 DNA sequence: TGTGCCAGCAGTTTATCACAGGGCCGTTCACCCCTCCACTTT. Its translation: CASSLSQGRSPLHF.

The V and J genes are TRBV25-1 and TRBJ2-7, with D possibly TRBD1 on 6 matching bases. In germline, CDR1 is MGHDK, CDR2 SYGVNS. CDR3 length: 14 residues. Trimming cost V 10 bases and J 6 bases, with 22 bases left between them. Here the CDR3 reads CANLGQRGALEQYF. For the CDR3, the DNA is TGTGCCAACCTAGGACAGCGTGGTGCCCTCGAGCAGTACTTC.